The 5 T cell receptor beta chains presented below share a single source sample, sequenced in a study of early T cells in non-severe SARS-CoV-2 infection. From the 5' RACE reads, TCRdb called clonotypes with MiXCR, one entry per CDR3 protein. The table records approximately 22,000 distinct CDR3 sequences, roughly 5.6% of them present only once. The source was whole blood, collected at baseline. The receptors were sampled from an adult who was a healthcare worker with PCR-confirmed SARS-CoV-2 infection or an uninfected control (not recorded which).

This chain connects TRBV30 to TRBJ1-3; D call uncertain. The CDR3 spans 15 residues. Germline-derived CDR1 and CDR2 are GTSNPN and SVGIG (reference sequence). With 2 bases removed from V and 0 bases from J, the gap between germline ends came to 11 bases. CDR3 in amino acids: CAWSLQEFSGNTIYF. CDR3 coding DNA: TGTGCCTGGAGTTTGCAGGAGTTCTCTGGAAACACCATATATTTT.

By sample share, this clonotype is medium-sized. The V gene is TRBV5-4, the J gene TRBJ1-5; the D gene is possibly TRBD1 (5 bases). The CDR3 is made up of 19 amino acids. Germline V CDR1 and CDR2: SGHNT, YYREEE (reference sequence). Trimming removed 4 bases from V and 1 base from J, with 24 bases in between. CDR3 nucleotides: TGTGCCAGCAGCCTTGTTAGTGGCGGGGACCTATTGAGCAATCAGCCCCAGCATTTT. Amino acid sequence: CASSLVSGGDLLSNQPQHF.

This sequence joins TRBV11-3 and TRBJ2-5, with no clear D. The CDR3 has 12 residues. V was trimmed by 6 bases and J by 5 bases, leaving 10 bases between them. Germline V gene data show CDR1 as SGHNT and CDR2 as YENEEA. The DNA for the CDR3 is TGTGCCAGCAGTCCCACCGGGGAGACCCAGTACTTC. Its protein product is CASSPTGETQYF. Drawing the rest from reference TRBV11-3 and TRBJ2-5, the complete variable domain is EAGVVQSPRYKIIEKKQPVAFWCNPISGHNTLYWYLQNLGQGPELLIRYENEEAVDDSQLPKDRFSAERLKGVDSTLKIQPAELGDSAVYLCASSPTGETQYFGPGTRLLVL.

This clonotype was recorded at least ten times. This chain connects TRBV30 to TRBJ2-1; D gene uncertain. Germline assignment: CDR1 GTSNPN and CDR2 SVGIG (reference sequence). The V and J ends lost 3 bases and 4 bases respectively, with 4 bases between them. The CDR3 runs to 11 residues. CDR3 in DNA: TGTGCCTGGAGCCGTTACAATGAGCAGTTCTTC. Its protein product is CAWSRYNEQFF.

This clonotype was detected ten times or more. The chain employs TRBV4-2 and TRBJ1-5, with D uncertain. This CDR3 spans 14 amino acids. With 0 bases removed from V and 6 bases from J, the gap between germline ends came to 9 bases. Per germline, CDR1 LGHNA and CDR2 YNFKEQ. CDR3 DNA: TGTGCCAGCAGCCAAGAAGGCCCCCGTCAGCCCCAGCATTTT. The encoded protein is CASSQEGPRQPQHF.